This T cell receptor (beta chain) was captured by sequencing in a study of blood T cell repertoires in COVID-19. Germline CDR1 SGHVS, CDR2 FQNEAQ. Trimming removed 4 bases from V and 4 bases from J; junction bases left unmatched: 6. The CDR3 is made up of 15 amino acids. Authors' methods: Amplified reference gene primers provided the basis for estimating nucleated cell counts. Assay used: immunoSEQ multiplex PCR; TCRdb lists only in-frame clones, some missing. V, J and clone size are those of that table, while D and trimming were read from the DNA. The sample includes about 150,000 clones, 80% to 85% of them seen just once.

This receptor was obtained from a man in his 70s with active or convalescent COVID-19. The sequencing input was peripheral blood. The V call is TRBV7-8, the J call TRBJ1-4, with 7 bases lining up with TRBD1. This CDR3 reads CASSWDRDSNEKLFF. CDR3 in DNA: TGTGCCAGCAGCTGGGACCGGGACAGTAATGAAAAACTGTTTTTT. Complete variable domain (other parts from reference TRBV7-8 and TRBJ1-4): GAGVSQSPRYKVAKRGQDVALRCDPISGHVSLFWYQQALGQGPEFLTYFQNEAQLDKSGLPSDRFFAERPEGSVSTLKIQRTQQEDSAVYLCASSWDRDSNEKLFFGSGTQLSVL.